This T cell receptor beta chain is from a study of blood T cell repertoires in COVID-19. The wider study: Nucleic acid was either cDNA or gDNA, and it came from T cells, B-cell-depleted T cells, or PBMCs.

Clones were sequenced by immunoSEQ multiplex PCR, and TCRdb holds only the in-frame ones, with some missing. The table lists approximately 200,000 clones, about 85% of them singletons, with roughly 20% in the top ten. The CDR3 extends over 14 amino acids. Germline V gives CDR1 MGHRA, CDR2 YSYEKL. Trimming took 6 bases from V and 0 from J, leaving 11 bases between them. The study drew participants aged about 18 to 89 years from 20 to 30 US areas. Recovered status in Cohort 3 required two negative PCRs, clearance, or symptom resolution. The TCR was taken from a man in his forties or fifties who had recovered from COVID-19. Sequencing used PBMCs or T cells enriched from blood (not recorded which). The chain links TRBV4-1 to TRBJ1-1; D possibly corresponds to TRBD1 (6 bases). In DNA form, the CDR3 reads TGCGCCAGCAGAAGGGGGGGGCTGAACACTGAAGCTTTCTTT. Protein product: CASRRGGLNTEAFF.